The clone carrying this T cell receptor (beta chain) showed up just a few times. This entry belongs to a study of patients and donors after allogeneic stem cell transplantation. TCRdb redid the calling of the RT-PCR reads with MiXCR, one entry per CDR3 protein. Of approximately 410,000 distinct CDR3 sequences in the sample, roughly 17% are singletons; the top ten hold 6.5% to 7.5%. Trimming took 4 bases from V and 4 from J; bases not matched to a gene: 3. The germline CDR1 and CDR2 sequences are GTSNPN and SVGIG (reference sequence). CDR3 size: 13 residues. Sequencing was carried out using blood, either unsorted or a sorted T cell fraction (not recorded which). The V gene is TRBV30, the J gene TRBJ2-2, with TRBD1 identical over 7 bases. The sequence was collected from a human donor who was either an allogeneic HSCT recipient or a stem cell or donor lymphocyte infusion donor (not recorded which). It is not recorded whose cells these are; they may come from a transplant donor. The CDR3 loop is CAWTYRGTGELFF. CDR3 DNA: TGTGCCTGGACTTACAGGGGCACCGGGGAGCTGTTTTTT.